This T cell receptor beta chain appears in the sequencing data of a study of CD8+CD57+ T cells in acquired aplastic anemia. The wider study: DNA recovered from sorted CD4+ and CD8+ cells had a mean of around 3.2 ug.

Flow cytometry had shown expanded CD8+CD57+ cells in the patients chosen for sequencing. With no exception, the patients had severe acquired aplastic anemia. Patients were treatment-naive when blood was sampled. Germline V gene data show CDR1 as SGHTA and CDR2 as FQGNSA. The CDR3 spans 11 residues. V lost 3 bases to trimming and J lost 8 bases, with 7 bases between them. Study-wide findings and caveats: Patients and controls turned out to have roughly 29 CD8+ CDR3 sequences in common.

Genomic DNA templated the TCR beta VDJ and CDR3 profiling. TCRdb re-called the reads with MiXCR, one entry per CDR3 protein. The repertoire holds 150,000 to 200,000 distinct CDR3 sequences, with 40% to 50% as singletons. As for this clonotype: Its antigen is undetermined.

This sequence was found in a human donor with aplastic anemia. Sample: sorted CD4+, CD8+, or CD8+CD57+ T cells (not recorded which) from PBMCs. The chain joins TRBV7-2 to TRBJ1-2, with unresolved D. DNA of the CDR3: TGTGCCAGCAGCTTCTTGGGGGGCTACACCTTC. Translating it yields CASSFLGGYTF.